The subject of this entry is one T cell receptor (beta chain). The antigen is not known. Both 60 Vbeta primers and 13 Jbeta primers went into the PCR. Method: immunoSEQ multiplex PCR; TCRdb's copy keeps in-frame clones and lacks some. This sample has over 150,000 clones, with 70% to 80% found just once. These data come from a study of cytomegalovirus exposure and HLA in healthy donors. Study conclusions and caveats: Within an earlier analysis, most TCR beta V segments proved productive either about 90% or about 30% of the time.

The receptor's source is a young woman in good health and CMV-seronegative. The sequencing sample was made of PBMCs.

The CDR3 coding sequence is TGTGCCACCGGACGGACACTTAATTCACCCCTCCACTTT. Residues: CATGRTLNSPLHF. This chain links TRBV6-5 with TRBJ1-6; a weak D match, TRBD1 (5 bases). CDR1 is MNHEY and CDR2 is SVGAGI in the germline V gene. The CDR3 sequence is 13 residues long. The V gene lost 10 bases and the J gene lost 6 bases, with 13 bases spanning the gap.